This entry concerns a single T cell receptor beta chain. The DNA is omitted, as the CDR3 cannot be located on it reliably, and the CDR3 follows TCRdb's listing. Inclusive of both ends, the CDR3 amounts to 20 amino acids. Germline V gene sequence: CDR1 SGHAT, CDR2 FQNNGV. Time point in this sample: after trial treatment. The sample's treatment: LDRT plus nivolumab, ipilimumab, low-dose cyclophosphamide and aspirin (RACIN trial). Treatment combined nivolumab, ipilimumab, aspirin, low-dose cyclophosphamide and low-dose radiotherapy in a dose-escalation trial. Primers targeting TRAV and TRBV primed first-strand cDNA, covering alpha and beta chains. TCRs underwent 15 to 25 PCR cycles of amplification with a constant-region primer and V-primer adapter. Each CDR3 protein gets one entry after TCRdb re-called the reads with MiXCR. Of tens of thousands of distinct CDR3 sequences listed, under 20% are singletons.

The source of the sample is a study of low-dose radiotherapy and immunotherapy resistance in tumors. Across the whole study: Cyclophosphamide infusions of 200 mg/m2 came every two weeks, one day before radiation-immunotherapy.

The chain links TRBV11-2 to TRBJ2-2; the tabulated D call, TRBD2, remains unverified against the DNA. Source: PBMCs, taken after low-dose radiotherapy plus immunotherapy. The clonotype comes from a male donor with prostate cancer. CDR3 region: CASRSLSAGRGANTGELFFF.